Listed below are T cell receptor beta chains from one sample, sequenced in a study of a mutant IDH1 vaccine in newly diagnosed glioma. Antigens for these TCRs are unknown. This table comes from immunoSEQ multiplex PCR, and its TCRdb copy is limited to in-frame clones, with some not included. The data contain about 40,000 clones, less than 90% of them singletons. The material sequenced was PBMCs, taken from a glioma patient whose treatment included an IDH1 peptide vaccine. Receptors originate from a man in his forties with glioma. Both conserved end residues are trimmed from each CDR3. Each record gives: J gene, V gene, CDR3 protein.

TRBJ2-6 | TRBV7-9 | ASSYGLGNSGANVLT
TRBJ2-6 | TRBV23-1 | ASSHRFFAGEPGANVLT
TRBJ2-3 | TRBV5-1 | ASSLWTSGSDTQY
TRBJ2-7 | TRBV6-1 | ASSGEGTGVAPPISYEQY
TRBJ1-1 | TRBV7-2 | ASSLVGTAMNTEAF
TRBJ2-1 | TRBV14 | ASSRLAVSSYNEQF
TRBJ1-4 | TRBV19 | ASSTRGANEKLF
TRBJ1-4 | TRBV5-1 | ASSFSGVAEKLF
TRBJ2-1 | TRBV7-8 | ASSNSGRTMF
TRBJ2-1 | TRBV18 | ASYPGANEQF
TRBJ1-1 | TRBV10-3 | AISPQGVNTEAF
TRBJ2-5 | TRBV11-2 | ASGPGEYQETQY
TRBJ1-5 | TRBV5-6 | ASSSRALAAQH
TRBJ1-2 | TRBV5-6 | ASSHGQGAGYT
TRBJ2-7 | TRBV7-9 | ASSLDRGRYEQY
TRBJ2-3 | TRBV6-1 | ASSDPQGWGHSSTDTQY
TRBJ1-5 | TRBV7-2 | ASSLKGGVRQPQH
TRBJ2-5 | TRBV6-6 | ASSYGGGGSETQY
TRBJ2-3 | TRBV7-2 | ASTGRGITDTQY
TRBJ2-1 | TRBV9 | ASSGLAGGLLYYNEQF
TRBJ2-3 | TRBV9 | ASSVEGGAGARESTDTQY
TRBJ1-2 | TRBV25-1 | ASSARGQGTNYGYT
TRBJ2-1 | TRBV6-5 | ASSLDRARNEQF
TRBJ2-4 | TRBV7-2 | ASSQTGGKNIQY
TRBJ2-7 | TRBV4-1 | ASSLRDRDYEQY
TRBJ2-7 | TRBV14 | ASSQDLAGSVWSEQY
TRBJ1-2 | TRBV10-2 | ASRETGLTNYGYT
TRBJ2-3 | TRBV7-2 | ASSYMRDTQY
TRBJ2-3 | TRBV6-1 | ASSMQGARSDTQY
TRBJ1-1 | TRBV6-1 | ASSRTIDRGAF
TRBJ1-2 | TRBV11-2 | ASSLGGAYGYT
TRBJ2-6 | TRBV6-1 | ASIRANVLT
TRBJ2-2 | TRBV7-7 | ASSARGRGELF
TRBJ1-1 | TRBV6-5 | ASSNNRDSTEAF
TRBJ1-2 | TRBV28 | ASSSGQEGDGYT
TRBJ2-7 | TRBV5-6 | ASSSDRGYEQY
TRBJ2-5 | TRBV18 | ASSPAGLETQY
TRBJ2-1 | TRBV5-3 | ARSLYVGEEDCNEQF
TRBJ1-4 | TRBV5-1 | ASSGQGEKLF
TRBJ2-5 | TRBV25-1 | ATPPGRETQY
TRBJ2-2 | TRBV6-5 | ASSYTTGELF
TRBJ2-1 | TRBV19 | ASSSSGIYNEQF
TRBJ1-5 | TRBV5-1 | ASSWDGSNQPQH
TRBJ1-2 | TRBV7-2 | ASSADRAQGSGYT
TRBJ2-3 | TRBV6-1 | ASSAISDTQY
TRBJ2-3 | TRBV29-1 | SVEDVVSGTDTQY
TRBJ1-2 | TRBV6-5 | ASSHDRGGGYT
TRBJ1-1 | TRBV11-2 | ASSLAWQGNTEAF
TRBJ2-2 | TRBV6-1 | ASSETNTGELF
TRBJ2-6 | TRBV4-2 | ASSQAEWRSGANVLT
TRBJ1-3 | TRBV6-6 | ASSGTGISSGNTIY
TRBJ2-4 | TRBV7-2 | ASRAKDRMDIQY
TRBJ2-3 | TRBV10-2 | ASTPQGWGTDTQY
TRBJ1-1 | TRBV2 | ASGERRLSTEAF
TRBJ1-2 | TRBV19 | ATSQGLNYGYT